The present TCR beta chain was sequenced within a study of blood T cells in healthy people across ages. CDR1 is SGHTA and CDR2 is FQGNSA in the germline V gene. The V and J ends lost 5 bases and 5 bases respectively, with 9 bases between them. CDR3 length: 12 amino acids. A second 7 to 11 cycle PCR used barcoded and J-beta primers. TCRdb re-derived calls from the 5' RACE reads in MiXCR, one entry per CDR3 protein. The sample lists about 900,000 distinct CDR3 sequences; about 44% were seen once. This clonotype was counted between two and nine times. Each individual donor underwent a draw of about 11 milliliters of peripheral blood.

V is TRBV7-2 and J is TRBJ1-2, with D hard to call. This TCR was sampled from a man under 40 in good health. Source material: blood. The CDR3 protein is CASSPNGYGYTF. CDR3 sequence (DNA): TGTGCCAGCAGCCCAAACGGGTATGGCTACACCTTC.